The T cell receptor beta chain described here comes from a study of blood T cell repertoires in COVID-19. Study summary: PBMCs, B-cell-depleted T cells, or T cells provided the cDNA or gDNA that made up the material.

Trimming removed 3 bases from V and 10 bases from J; junction bases left unmatched: 10. The CDR3 is 16 amino acids. The V gene's germline CDR1 is SGHNT and CDR2 YYREEE (reference sequence). Profiled with immunoSEQ multiplex PCR; TCRdb holds only in-frame clones, not every one. The sample records 350,000 or so clones, about 90% being singletons. The study drew participants aged about 18 to 95 years from 20 to 30 US areas. The material sequenced was PBMCs or T cells enriched from blood (not recorded which). The source of this sequence is a woman in her twenties or thirties who had recovered from COVID-19. The J gene is TRBJ1-6, the V gene TRBV5-4; 10 bases fit TRBD1. The CDR3 nucleotides read TGTGCCAGCAGCTCGGGACAGGGGAGTCGAGGGTCACCCCTCCACTTT. Protein product: CASSSGQGSRGSPLHF.